This paragraph reports one T cell receptor (beta chain). The antigen is not known. This sample was taken from a study of shared clonotypes between healthy human individuals. Germline V gene lookup returns CDR1 MNHNY and CDR2 SVGAGI (reference sequence). With V trimmed by 3 bases and J by 6 bases, 8 bases remained unmatched. The length of the CDR3 is 15 residues. Measured with immunoSEQ multiplex PCR; TCRdb has only the in-frame clones, and not every one. The sample yields 1 million to 1.2 million clones, approximately 80% seen once. Study-wide points: Expectations were that clonotype sharing among donors would be affected by sequencing depth. Naive subsets, compared against memory subsets, generally had larger estimated richness values.

V is TRBV6-6 and J is TRBJ2-4, with TRBD2 identical over 7 bases. Material for sequencing was memory CD4+ T cells from PBMCs. Subset described: CD45RA-negative fraction. This clonotype originated in a man in his late teens or twenties in good health. Some clones in this sample may be carry-over from other donors' samples. The CDR3 region is CASSYGIPGGNIQYF. The DNA of the CDR3 is TGTGCCAGCAGTTATGGAATTCCGGGGGGAAACATTCAGTACTTC.